This T cell receptor (beta chain) was sequenced for a study of control samples from healthy donors and cancer patients. The protocol was immunoSEQ multiplex PCR, while the TCRdb copy is restricted to in-frame clones and leaves out a portion. The profile shows fewer than 200,000 clones, over 85% of them singletons. This CDR3 region has 14 residues. The V gene lost 1 base and the J gene lost 8 bases, with 14 bases spanning the gap. CDR1 is GTSNPN, CDR2 SVGIG, per germline (reference sequence). The origin of this receptor is a man between 18 and 35 years old in good health. Material for sequencing was blood. The chain links TRBV30 to TRBJ1-4, with no clear D. CDR3 region: CAWSAGKGEEKLFF. The CDR3 DNA reads TGTGCCTGGAGTGCCGGGAAAGGAGAAGAAAAACTGTTTTTT.